A single sample is the source of the 28 T cell receptor beta chains below, sequenced in a study of naive and memory T cell subsets. These receptors have no identified antigens. The beta constant-region primer was an equimolar mix of two oligonucleotides covering TRBC1 and TRBC2. Four rounds of PCR amplified the ligated cDNA using nested alpha and beta constant-region primers plus SP2. Via MiXCR, TCRdb re-called the UMI-ligation and nested PCR reads, giving one row per CDR3 protein. Found here are about 150,000 distinct CDR3 sequences, approximately 24% of them singletons; the top ten hold around 0.097%. Study observations and caveats: Naive repertoires, especially CD8, held a few larger clonotypes, possibly memory cells re-expressing CD45RA.

Sequenced: naive CD4+ T cells from blood. The receptors here all came from a human donor in good health.

This chain joins TRBV6-2 or TRBV6-3 and TRBJ2-2; 10 bases match TRBD2. Germline values: CDR1 MNHEY, CDR2 SVGEGT. V was clipped by 4 bases and J by 4 bases; unmatched bases: 3. This CDR3 comprises 15 residues. CDR3 nucleotide sequence: TGTGCCAGCAGTTCTAGCGGGAGTGTCACCGGGGAGCTGTTTTTT. Its translation is CASSSSGSVTGELFF.

The rearrangement uses TRBV29-1 and TRBJ2-3, with no clear D. Germline CDR1 and CDR2: SQVTM and ANQGSEA. Trimming cost V 7 bases and J 6 bases, with 11 bases left between them. The CDR3 is made up of 11 amino acids. The CDR3 here is CSGRLSDTQYF. The DNA of the CDR3 is TGCAGCGGCCGGCTAAGCGATACGCAGTATTTT.

The chain is built from TRBV19 and TRBJ2-7, with 8 bases aligning to TRBD1. The V segment lost 4 bases and the J segment 2 bases; nucleotides outside the gene matches: 7. The CDR3 contains 15 residues. In germline, CDR1 is LNHDA, CDR2 SQIVND (reference sequence). The CDR3 spells CASSTQGQGTYEQYF. CDR3 nucleotides: TGTGCCAGTAGTACCCAAGGACAGGGCACCTACGAGCAGTACTTC.

This clonotype was seen a handful of times. V and J are TRBV11-2 and TRBJ1-6; maybe TRBD1 (5 bases). CDR1 and CDR2 (germline): SGHAT, FQNNGV. The V end was cut by 5 bases, the J end by 6 bases, with 11 bases between. The CDR3 loop spans 14 amino acids. CDR3 coding DNA: TGTGCCAGCAGCGCCAGGGTCCTTAATTCACCCCTCCACTTT. This encodes CASSARVLNSPLHF.

The gene calls are TRBV6-5 and TRBJ2-7; 7 bases match TRBD1. This CDR3 comprises 14 residues. Germline lookup yields CDR1 MNHEY and CDR2 SVGAGI. V dropped 5 bases and J dropped 5; count of bases not matched to a gene: 9. The CDR3 loop reads CASSKDRRVHEQYF. The CDR3 nucleotides read TGTGCCAGCAGTAAGGACAGGCGGGTCCACGAGCAGTACTTC.

This clonotype appeared a few times. CDR3 DNA: TGTGCCAGCAAGTACACCGGGGAGCTGTTTTTT. Translated: CASKYTGELFF. The V and J genes are TRBV13 and TRBJ2-2; D remains unclear. The germline V gene encodes CDR1 PRHDT and CDR2 FYEKMQ (reference sequence). The CDR3 extends over 11 amino acids. V was clipped by 7 bases and J by 3 bases, with 3 bases between them.

Only a few counts were recorded for this clonotype. The J gene is TRBJ2-7, the V gene TRBV29-1, with D possibly matching TRBD2 (5 bases). CDR3 length: 12 amino acids. Germline V gives CDR1 SQVTM, CDR2 ANQGSEA. V dropped 4 bases and J dropped 5 bases, with 12 bases sitting between them. CDR3 in amino acids: CSVAPGSHEQYF. The CDR3 DNA follows: TGCAGCGTTGCCCCGGGGTCCCACGAGCAGTACTTC.

In its sample, this clonotype was seen a few times. The chain is built from TRBV5-1 and TRBJ2-3, with 7 bases fitting TRBD2. The V segment lost 0 bases and the J segment 6 bases; nucleotides outside the gene matches: 4. The germline CDR1 and CDR2 sequences are SGHRS and YFSETQ. This CDR3 has 14 residues. DNA for the CDR3: TGCGCCAGCAGCTTGGGCGGGAGTGGCGATACGCAGTATTTT. Protein: CASSLGGSGDTQYF.

CDR3 nucleotide sequence: TGTGCCAGCAGCTCCTGGACTAGCGGGAGCACAGATACGCAGTATTTT. It encodes CASSSWTSGSTDTQYF. V is TRBV7-9 and J is TRBJ2-3; 11 bases are shared with TRBD2. The CDR3 is made up of 16 amino acids. Germline-derived CDR1 and CDR2 are SEHNR and FQNEAQ (reference sequence). Trimming removed 4 bases from V and 0 bases from J; junction bases left unmatched: 3.

The J gene is TRBJ2-2, the V gene TRBV9; 15 nucleotides agree with TRBD2. Trimming took 2 bases from V and 0 from J; bases not matched to a gene: 5. Germline loops: CDR1 SGDLS, CDR2 YYNGEE. The CDR3 totals 19 residues. The CDR3: CASSVGLAGGMPNTGELFF. CDR3 nucleotides: TGTGCCAGCAGCGTGGGACTAGCGGGAGGTATGCCGAACACCGGGGAGCTGTTTTTT.

Note on this clonotype: At one end the junction does not follow the germline gene, possibly because of a read error. The chain is built from TRBV6-1 and TRBJ2-1; 8 positions agree with TRBD2. This CDR3 is built from 12 residues. CDR1 and CDR2 (germline): MNHNS, SASEGT. CDR3 bases: TGTGCCAGCAGTGAGGAAGCGGGAGTAAAAGAGTTC. Residues: CASSEEAGVKEF.

This clonotype has more than one count but fewer than ten. The chain couples TRBV2 to TRBJ2-7; TRBD1 matches 9 bases. J gave up 4 bases and V 1 base, and 5 bases lay outside the gene matches. Germline V gene data show CDR1 as SNHLY and CDR2 as FYNNEI. This CDR3 is built from 15 residues. CDR3 sequence reads: CASSEEGQGSYEQYF. CDR3 nucleotides: TGTGCCAGCAGTGAAGAGGGACAGGGTTCGTACGAGCAGTACTTC.

The chain uses TRBV5-4 and TRBJ1-1; 8 positions agree with TRBD1. Per germline, CDR1 SGHNT and CDR2 YYREEE (reference sequence). Losses at the gene ends were 5 bases for V and 5 bases for J; bases not matched to a gene: 11. CDR3 length: 15 amino acids. CDR3 bases: TGTGCCAGCAGTAAAGACACAGGGGGGAAGACTGAAGCTTTCTTT. This sequence encodes CASSKDTGGKTEAFF.

This chain uses TRBV28 with TRBJ2-7, with TRBD2 as a possible D gene (6 bases). V shed 3 bases and J shed 6 bases, with 27 bases lying between them. The CDR3 totals 18 residues. CDR1 is MDHEN and CDR2 is SYDVKM in the germline V gene. CDR3 sequence (DNA): TGTGCCAGCAGTTTCCGGGACTTCCCCTTAGAGGAGGAAGGCGAGCAGTACTTC. This codes for CASSFRDFPLEEEGEQYF.

This clonotype has more than one count but fewer than ten. The chain joins TRBV7-8 to TRBJ1-4; D call uncertain. Between the trimmed V and J ends, which lost 5 bases and 8 bases, there was a span of 15 bases. CDR3 length equals 14 residues. Germline-derived CDR1 and CDR2 are SGHVS and FQNEAQ. The CDR3 DNA follows: TGTGCCAGCAGCCGCAGTGAAGATGGGGAAAAACTGTTTTTT. This translates into CASSRSEDGEKLFF.

A few counts support this clonotype. This chain uses TRBV6-5 with TRBJ1-3, with D uncertain. Looked up from germline, CDR1 is MNHEY and CDR2 is SVGAGI. V lost 6 bases and J 3 bases, leaving 9 bases between the germline ends. CDR3 length: 13 residues. The CDR3 DNA reads TGTGCCAGCAGCCCGACACTTGGAAACACCATATATTTT. Translating gives CASSPTLGNTIYF.

This clonotype was counted between two and nine times. The chain recombines TRBV18 with TRBJ1-1; D is unclear. CDR3 length: 15 amino acids. V was shortened by 3 bases and J by 0 bases, with 11 bases between the two germline ends. Germline assignment: CDR1 KGHSH and CDR2 LQKENI. The CDR3 loop reads CASSPQSGLNTEAFF. The CDR3 nucleotides read TGTGCCAGCTCACCTCAGTCCGGGTTGAACACTGAAGCTTTCTTT.

This clonotype was found a few times. V and J are TRBV12-3 or TRBV12-4 and TRBJ2-1; D is perhaps TRBD2 (6 bases). Trimming pared 5 bases from V and 10 bases from J, leaving 18 bases between. The CDR3 totals 14 residues. For the CDR3, the DNA is TGTGCCAGCAGTCAGGCGGGGCGTCCGGGGGAGCAGTTCTTC. Translated: CASSQAGRPGEQFF.

This clonotype was observed a handful of times. V is TRBV20-1 and J is TRBJ2-7, with D perhaps assigned TRBD1 or TRBD2 (5 bases each). V was trimmed by 1 base and J by 2 bases, leaving 12 bases between them. Germline loops: CDR1 DFQATT, CDR2 SNEGSKA (reference sequence). CDR3 size: 14 residues. The CDR3 DNA sequence: TGCAGTGCTAGAGGTCGGACGGGGCCCTACGAGCAGTACTTC. Protein sequence: CSARGRTGPYEQYF.

The chain has TRBV24-1 and TRBJ2-5; D assignment may be TRBD1 or TRBD2 (5 bases each). The V gene's germline CDR1 is KGHDR and CDR2 SFDVKD. The V and J ends lost 5 bases and 1 base respectively, with 10 bases between them. The length of the CDR3 is 14 residues. CDR3 sequence (DNA): TGTGCCACCAGTGGTTCAGGGACCCAAGAGACCCAGTACTTC. Its protein product is CATSGSGTQETQYF.

There are a few counts of this clonotype. The V and J genes are TRBV3-1 and TRBJ1-1; D remains ambiguous. Germline V gene lookup returns CDR1 LGHDT and CDR2 YNNKEL (reference sequence). V lost 2 bases to trimming and J lost 0 bases, with 10 bases between them. The CDR3 consists of 15 residues. The DNA of the CDR3 is TGTGCCAGCAGCCAAACTGACACAATGAACACTGAAGCTTTCTTT. Encoded protein: CASSQTDTMNTEAFF.

The CDR3 coding sequence is TGTGCCACCAGACCCGGGACTAGCGGGAGGTTTGGGGGTGAGCAGTTCTTC. Translation: CATRPGTSGRFGGEQFF. J is TRBJ2-1 and V is TRBV15, with TRBD2 matching over 15 bases. Germline-derived CDR1 and CDR2 are LNHNV and YYDKDF (reference sequence). This CDR3 region has 17 residues. The ends lost 6 bases at V and 9 bases at J; junction bases unmatched: 12.

This clonotype was detected only a few times. This sequence joins TRBV4-3 and TRBJ1-5, with TRBD1 matching 9 bases. Germline-derived CDR1 and CDR2 are LGHNA and YSLEER. J was trimmed by 5 bases and V by 4 bases; bases with no gene match: 3. The CDR3 runs to 14 residues. The CDR3 bases are TGCGCCAGCAGCCGGGACAGGGTCGATCAGCCCCAGCATTTT. Protein product: CASSRDRVDQPQHF.

Ten or more counts support this clonotype. The genes are TRBV12-3 or TRBV12-4 and TRBJ1-3, with no clear D. Between the trimmed V and J ends, which lost 4 bases and 0 bases, there was a span of 13 bases. The CDR3 is 16 amino acids. CDR3 protein: CASSSRRGTSGNTIYF. As DNA, the CDR3 is TGTGCCAGCAGTTCCAGACGGGGTACCTCTGGAAACACCATATATTTT.

This chain links TRBV11-1 with TRBJ2-7; tentatively, D is TRBD1 (6 bases). Looked up from germline, CDR1 is SGHAT and CDR2 is FQDESV (reference sequence). The length of the CDR3 is 16 residues. Deletions cut 1 base from V and 2 bases from J, with 15 bases between. CDR3 coding DNA: TGTGCCAGCAGCTTAGTAGTGACAGGAAGGACCTACGAGCAGTACTTC. Encoded protein: CASSLVVTGRTYEQYF. Drawing the rest from reference TRBV11-1 and TRBJ2-7, the complete variable domain is EAEVAQSPRYKITEKSQAVAFWCDPISGHATLYWYRQILGQGPELLVQFQDESVVDDSQLPKDRFSAERLKGVDSTLKIQPAELGDSAMYLCASSLVVTGRTYEQYFGPGTRLTVT.

There are a few counts of this clonotype. The chain employs TRBV27 and TRBJ2-1; the D gene is possibly TRBD2 (6 bases). The germline V gene encodes CDR1 MNHEY and CDR2 SMNVEV (reference sequence). Between the trimmed V and J ends, which lost 4 bases and 4 bases, there was a span of 17 bases. The CDR3 has 16 amino acids. CDR3 amino acids: CASSSRVAGPYNEQFF. The CDR3, as DNA: TGTGCCAGCAGTTCCAGGGTGGCGGGACCGTACAATGAGCAGTTCTTC.

This clonotype showed up just a few times. The V call is TRBV7-9, the J call TRBJ2-1; 8 bases line up with TRBD2. Looked up from germline, CDR1 is SEHNR and CDR2 is FQNEAQ (reference sequence). The CDR3 contains 14 residues. The V segment lost 1 base and the J segment 8 bases; nucleotides outside the gene matches: 4. In nucleotides, the CDR3 is TGTGCCAGCAGCTTAGTGGGGACTAGTGATGAGCAGTTCTTC. Amino acid sequence: CASSLVGTSDEQFF.

This clonotype was seen repeatedly, ten times or more. This chain joins TRBV5-1 and TRBJ2-6; D is unclear. The V and J ends lost 0 bases and 2 bases respectively, with 6 bases between them. The CDR3 runs to 15 residues. Germline CDR1 SGHRS, CDR2 YFSETQ. CDR3 loop: CASSLGEAGANVLTF. The CDR3 bases are TGCGCCAGCAGCTTGGGGGAAGCTGGGGCCAACGTCCTGACTTTC.